This T cell receptor beta chain was recovered during a study of Ad26.COV2.S vaccination and SARS-CoV-2 variants. In the study overall: Intramuscularly, Ad26.COV2.S was given either once or twice, 56 days apart.

Trimming stripped 6 bases from V and 2 bases from J, with 10 bases between. The CDR3 extends over 13 amino acids. Germline loops: CDR1 MNHEY, CDR2 SMNVEV (reference sequence). Stated treatment: about 20 received Ad26.COV2.S at low or high dose, single or two shots; about 5 received placebo; per-sample allocation not given. Sample collection was performed on day 63 after the first vaccine or placebo injection. Only in-frame clones appear in the TCRdb table, and some are missing; sequencing was by immunoSEQ multiplex PCR. Counted here are hundreds of thousands of clones, roughly 91% occurring once; the ten biggest clones make up roughly 3.1%.

This specimen was peripheral blood, taken in a trial of Ad26.COV2.S vaccine versus placebo. The clonotype comes from a person between 18 and 65 years old who received the Ad26.COV2.S COVID-19 vaccine or a placebo. This chain joins TRBV27 and TRBJ1-2, with TRBD1 as a possible D gene (5 bases). The CDR3 nucleotides read TGTGCCAGCAGCGCAGGGTTAAACTATGGCTACACCTTC. It codes for CASSAGLNYGYTF.